Following are 26 T cell receptor beta chains from one sample sequenced in a study of T cell responses to AZD1222 COVID-19 vaccine. Libraries were prepared by immunoSEQ multiplex PCR; TCRdb keeps only in-frame clonotypes and omits some of them. This table holds under 70,000 clones, 80% found once. This material consisted of peripheral blood, taken 28 days after the second AZD1222 dose. These receptor sequences come from an adult who received the AZD1222 COVID-19 vaccine.

The chain couples TRBV12-3 or TRBV12-4 to TRBJ1-1, with a tentative D call TRBD1 (6 bases). Trimming cost V 7 bases and J 7 bases, with 10 bases left between them. This CDR3 is built from 11 residues. The CDR3 is CASTLGGEAFF. CDR3 coding DNA: TGTGCCAGCACTCTAGGGGGTGAAGCTTTCTTT.

The chain carries TRBV5-1 and TRBJ2-7; D not certain. This CDR3 comprises 15 residues. Germline assignment: CDR1 SGHRS and CDR2 YFSETQ. V lost 4 bases and J 1 base, leaving 15 bases between the germline ends. The DNA for the CDR3 is TGCGCCAGCAGCCGTACGTGCCACCATTCCTACGAGCAGTACGTC. Translation: CASSRTCHHSYEQYV.

This clone was recorded a few times. This chain connects TRBV2 to TRBJ2-7, with 9 nucleotides matching TRBD1. Germline V lookup: CDR1 SNHLY, CDR2 FYNNEI. Unmatched junction bases numbered 9, after V lost 6 bases and J lost 6 bases. There are 14 residues in the CDR3. CDR3 sequence reads: CASSPGQGLGEQYV. The DNA for the CDR3 is TGTGCCAGCAGCCCGGGACAGGGATTAGGCGAGCAGTACGTC.

The genes are TRBV9 and TRBJ2-5, with D unclear. The V gene's germline CDR1 is SGDLS and CDR2 YYNGEE. This CDR3 is 15 amino acids long. V was trimmed by 3 bases and J by 5 bases, leaving 17 bases between them. CDR3 bases: TGTGCCAGCAGCGCCCTCGCGCGCGGTGGCGAGACCCAGTACTTC. Amino acid sequence: CASSALARGGETQYF.

The chain carries TRBV13 and TRBJ2-1; 7 nucleotides match TRBD1. Per germline, CDR1 PRHDT and CDR2 FYEKMQ (reference sequence). V shed 7 bases and J 1 base; nucleotides not matched to a gene: 4. The length of the CDR3 is 14 residues. The CDR3 is CASTQGVSYNEQFF. Written as DNA, the CDR3 is TGTGCCAGCACCCAGGGGGTGTCCTACAATGAGCAGTTCTTC.

The V call is TRBV18, the J call TRBJ2-2; TRBD1 agrees at 7 bases. J was trimmed by 1 base and V by 5 bases; bases with no gene match: 4. The CDR3 totals 15 residues. CDR1 KGHSH and CDR2 LQKENI come from the germline V gene. The CDR3 DNA follows: TGTGCCAGCTCAACACGACAGGGGAACACCGGGGAGCTGTTTTTT. Residues: CASSTRQGNTGELFF.

The V and J genes are TRBV13 and TRBJ1-2; the D is unclear. The CDR3 totals 13 residues. Germline V lookup: CDR1 PRHDT, CDR2 FYEKMQ (reference sequence). The V end was cut by 0 bases, the J end by 10 bases, with 12 bases between. The CDR3 here is CASSLGSQLDYTF. CDR3 DNA: TGTGCCAGCAGCTTAGGATCGCAGCTCGACTACACCTTC. The variable domain in full, completed from reference TRBV13 and TRBJ1-2, reads AAGVIQSPRHLIKEKRETATLKCYPIPRHDTVYWYQQGPGQDPQFLISFYEKMQSDKGSIPDRFSAQQFSDYHSELNMSSLELGDSALYFCASSLGSQLDYTFGSGTRLTVV.

The chain recombines TRBV28 with TRBJ1-5; D not certain. V was clipped by 5 bases and J by 5 bases, with 7 bases between them. CDR1 and CDR2 from the germline V gene are MDHEN and SYDVKM. This CDR3 is 12 amino acids long. CDR3 protein: CASSKQHQPQHF. Written as DNA, the CDR3 is TGTGCCAGCAGTAAGCAGCATCAGCCCCAGCATTTT.

V usage is TRBV28 and J usage is TRBJ2-1, with D unclear. CDR3 size: 11 residues. The germline CDR1 and CDR2 sequences are MDHEN and SYDVKM. The V end lost 5 bases, the J end lost 3 bases, and 2 bases lay between the germline ends. The CDR3 is CASSDYNEQFF. CDR3 sequence (DNA): TGTGCCAGCAGTGACTACAATGAGCAGTTCTTC.

This chain joins TRBV20-1 and TRBJ2-7; perhaps TRBD1 as D (5 bases). From germline, CDR1 is DFQATT and CDR2 SNEGSKA (reference sequence). This CDR3 contains 10 residues. With 5 bases removed from V and 5 bases from J, the gap between germline ends came to 7 bases. This CDR3 reads CSAQGHEQYF. Here the CDR3 DNA reads TGCAGTGCTCAGGGCCACGAGCAGTACTTC.

The chain links TRBV6-5 to TRBJ2-1; D is unresolved. This CDR3 has 12 amino acids. The germline gives CDR1 MNHEY, CDR2 SVGAGI. V was pared by 8 bases and J by 3 bases, with 8 bases between. CDR3 protein: CASWGSYNEQFF. The CDR3 DNA is TGTGCCAGCTGGGGTAGCTACAATGAGCAGTTCTTC.

The chain combines TRBV7-8 with TRBJ1-2; 7 bases line up with TRBD1. Germline CDR1 reads SGHVS; CDR2 reads FQNEAQ. V shed 8 bases and J 0 bases; nucleotides not matched to a gene: 9. The CDR3 runs to 15 residues. In DNA form, the CDR3 reads TGTGCCAGCTCCGACAGGGTCGTCTCTAACTATGGCTACACCTTC. This gives the protein CASSDRVVSNYGYTF.

The chain is built from TRBV25-1 and TRBJ2-2; no reliable D call. Germline values: CDR1 MGHDK, CDR2 SYGVNS. Between the trimmed V and J ends, which lost 5 bases and 3 bases, there was a span of 7 bases. This CDR3 contains 13 residues. The CDR3 here is CASSQGYTGELFF. In nucleotides, the CDR3 is TGTGCCAGCAGTCAAGGGTACACCGGGGAGCTGTTTTTT. Together with reference TRBV25-1 and TRBJ2-2, the CDR3 gives the full variable domain: EADIYQTPRYLVIGTGKKITLECSQTMGHDKMYWYQQDPGMELHLIHYSYGVNSTEKGDLSSESTVSRIRTEHFPLTLESARPSHTSQYLCASSQGYTGELFFGEGSRLTVL.

The rearrangement uses TRBV19 and TRBJ2-1; 9 bases map to TRBD2. From germline, CDR1 is LNHDA and CDR2 SQIVND (reference sequence). The CDR3 loop spans 16 amino acids. V was clipped by 4 bases and J by 6 bases; unmatched bases: 10. CDR3: CASSTLGRGGSNEQFF. CDR3 nucleotides: TGTGCCAGTAGTACCCTCGGGCGGGGGGGCAGCAATGAGCAGTTCTTC.

This clone was found a few times. This chain joins TRBV6-2 or TRBV6-3 and TRBJ2-3; no clear D gene. CDR3 length equals 18 residues. V shed 2 bases and J shed 7 bases, with 25 bases lying between them. Germline V gene data show CDR1 as MNHEY and CDR2 as SVGEGT. The CDR3, as DNA: TGTGCCAGCAGTTACAATGCCCCGGACGGCAAGTTAGGATATACGCAGTATTTT. This codes for CASSYNAPDGKLGYTQYF.

The rearrangement uses TRBV5-1 and TRBJ1-1; 7 bases match TRBD1. The V segment lost 4 bases and the J segment 1 base; nucleotides outside the gene matches: 13. The CDR3 length is 17 residues. Germline CDR1 is SGHRS and CDR2 is YFSETQ. The CDR3, as DNA: TGCGCCAGCAGCCGACAGGGCACGGCACGGGAGAACACTGAAGCTTTCTTT. It yields the protein CASSRQGTARENTEAFF.

The V and J genes are TRBV28 and TRBJ1-5; unclear D gene. V was cut by 5 bases and J by 2 bases, with 10 bases left in between. The CDR3 covers 14 residues. Looked up from germline, CDR1 is MDHEN and CDR2 is SYDVKM. The CDR3 region has the DNA TGTGCCAGCAGTAACCCGGGAGGCAATCAGCCCCAGCATTTT. Protein sequence: CASSNPGGNQPQHF.

This clone was observed once. The chain links TRBV5-4 to TRBJ2-3, with D maybe TRBD2 (7 bases). The V gene lost 0 bases and the J gene lost 5 bases, with 10 bases spanning the gap. There are 14 residues in the CDR3. Germline V gives CDR1 SGHNT, CDR2 YYREEE (reference sequence). The CDR3 loop is CASSLERGGDTQYF. The DNA of the CDR3 is TGTGCCAGCAGCTTGGAGAGGGGGGGAGATACGCAGTATTTT.

In DNA, the CDR3 is TGTGCCTCGCGGGACTCGTCGAACTACTATGGCTACACCTTC. It is translated as CASRDSSNYYGYTF. The V and J genes are TRBV28 and TRBJ1-2; the D gene is possibly TRBD1 (5 bases). This CDR3 contains 14 residues. Trimming cost V 11 bases and J 3 bases, with 19 bases left between them. From germline, CDR1 is MDHEN and CDR2 SYDVKM.

This clone has a handful of counts. The rearrangement uses TRBV27 and TRBJ2-2; D is unresolved. The CDR3 is made up of 14 amino acids. V lost 6 bases and J 4 bases, leaving 12 bases between the germline ends. The germline gives CDR1 MNHEY, CDR2 SMNVEV (reference sequence). CDR3 loop: CASRPTLGTGELFF. CDR3 bases: TGTGCCAGCAGGCCGACACTCGGCACCGGGGAGCTGTTTTTT.

This clone has a single count. The V gene is TRBV3-1 (or the pseudogene TRBV3-2), the J gene TRBJ2-6, with 7 bases lining up with TRBD1. The V and J ends lost 0 bases and 1 base, in that order; junction bases with no gene match: 6. The germline CDR1 and CDR2 sequences are LGHDT and YNNKEL (reference sequence). CDR3 length equals 18 residues. The CDR3 region is CASSQELPGGSGANVLTF. The DNA of the CDR3 is TGTGCCAGCAGCCAAGAGCTCCCAGGGGGATCTGGGGCCAACGTCCTGACTTTC.

The CDR3 DNA is TGTGCCAGCTCACCACTCTCCGACAGGGCAAACCATGCTTTCTTT. It is translated as CASSPLSDRANHAFF. V is TRBV18 and J is TRBJ1-1; 7 nucleotides agree with TRBD1. Trimming at V came to 1 base and at J to 11 bases, leaving 13 bases not matched to a gene. In germline, CDR1 is KGHSH, CDR2 LQKENI. The CDR3 is 15 residues long.

This clone turned up a few times. The V gene is TRBV11-2, the J gene TRBJ1-1; D might be TRBD1 (5 bases). The CDR3 length is 15 residues. Per germline, CDR1 SGHAT and CDR2 FQNNGV. V was pared by 1 base and J by 0 bases, with 9 bases between. The CDR3 protein is CASSLVGGLNTEAFF. DNA for the CDR3: TGTGCCAGCAGCTTAGTCGGGGGGTTGAACACTGAAGCTTTCTTT.

The chain joins TRBV6-2 or TRBV6-3 to TRBJ1-5; D uncertain. Trimming removed 0 bases from V and 2 bases from J, with 8 bases in between. The germline V gene has CDR1 MNHEY and CDR2 SVGEGT. The CDR3 runs to 15 residues. As DNA, the CDR3 is TGTGCCAGCAGTTACTCATTCGGGGGCAATCAGCCCCAGCATTTT. Amino acid sequence: CASSYSFGGNQPQHF.

Only a few counts were recorded for this clone. The genes are TRBV21-1 and TRBJ1-1. TRBV21-1 is an annotated pseudogene. This CDR3 has 16 residues. The CDR3 region is CASTRGGTRRRTEAFF. CDR3 bases: TGTGCCAGCACCCGAGGCGGGACAAGGAGGAGGACTGAAGCTTTCTTT.

The chain recombines TRBV4-1 with TRBJ1-5; D is perhaps TRBD1 (5 bases). The CDR3 consists of 16 residues. The germline gives CDR1 MGHRA, CDR2 YSYEKL. V dropped 0 bases and J dropped 9 bases, with 18 bases sitting between them. CDR3 bases: TGCGCCAGCAGCCAAGATCCGCCAGGGTCCAATAGGCCCCAGCATTTT. It is translated as CASSQDPPGSNRPQHF.